These 18 T cell receptor beta chains originate from one sample sequenced in a study of T cell repertoires in cytomegalovirus infection. These receptors' targets are unknown. TCRdb recomputed calls from the reads with MiXCR, one row per CDR3 protein. Of about 900,000 distinct CDR3 sequences listed, around 31% were seen once; the top ten hold over 12%. The sample consisted of cultured CD8+ T cells from PBMCs, taken from culture after CMV antigen stimulation. Receptor source: a human donor in good health (CMV status not recorded). Some clones in this sample may be carry-over from other donors' samples.

This clonotype has just a few counts. The rearrangement uses TRBV2 and TRBJ2-3; 13 nucleotides align to TRBD2. V dropped 10 bases and J dropped 2; count of bases not matched to a gene: 12. Germline CDR1 and CDR2: SNHLY and FYNNEI. This CDR3 contains 17 residues. The CDR3 here is CANSNPGTSGVTDTQYF. The CDR3 DNA is TGTGCCAACTCCAATCCCGGGACTAGCGGGGTCACAGATACGCAGTATTTT.

The CDR3 DNA reads as TGTGCCAGCAGTGGAAGCGGGACTCGAATTCACAATGAGCAGTTCTTC. Encoded protein: CASSGSGTRIHNEQFF. V is TRBV9 and J is TRBJ2-1; 7 bases line up with TRBD2. CDR3 length: 16 amino acids. Trimming took 5 bases from V and 5 from J; bases not matched to a gene: 13. The germline V gene encodes CDR1 SGDLS and CDR2 YYNGEE.

This clonotype has a single count. The chain employs TRBV10-3 and TRBJ2-7; TRBD2 matches 11 bases. V was pared by 3 bases and J by 0 bases, with 7 bases of the junction left unmatched. This CDR3 is built from 17 residues. Germline V gives CDR1 ENHRY, CDR2 SYGVKD. The CDR3: CAISEPPTSGDSYEQYF. The CDR3 DNA follows: TGTGCCATCAGTGAACCCCCGACTAGCGGGGACTCCTACGAGCAGTACTTC.

The CDR3 reads CASRGTSGGPNTGELFF. CDR3 DNA sequence: TGTGCCAGCAGGGGGACTAGCGGGGGACCCAACACCGGGGAGCTGTTTTTT. The rearrangement links TRBV2 to TRBJ2-2; 14 bases align to TRBD2. The V gene's germline CDR1 is SNHLY and CDR2 FYNNEI. The junction had 5 bases not matched to a gene; V was cut back by 6 bases and J by 2 bases. The CDR3 extends over 17 amino acids.

This clonotype was detected ten times or more. This chain joins TRBV7-6 and TRBJ2-2; a possible D gene is TRBD1 (5 bases). This CDR3 region has 12 residues. Trimming removed 10 bases at V and 3 bases at J, with 9 bases between. Germline V CDR1 and CDR2: SGHVS, FNYEAQ. The CDR3 loop is CAKGLDTGELFF. Written as DNA, the CDR3 is TGTGCCAAGGGGTTGGACACCGGGGAGCTGTTTTTT.

The chain combines TRBV7-9 with TRBJ2-3, with 8 bases aligning to TRBD2. The CDR3 sequence is 17 residues long. With V trimmed by 5 bases and J by 0 bases, 10 bases remained unmatched. Germline values: CDR1 SEHNR, CDR2 FQNEAQ (reference sequence). CDR3 DNA sequence: TGTGCCAGCAGCGTACCTATGGGCGGGGGGAGCACAGATACGCAGTATTTT. Protein product: CASSVPMGGGSTDTQYF.

J is TRBJ2-1 and V is TRBV27; D not certain. V was cut by 7 bases and J by 3 bases, with 13 bases left in between. Germline lookup yields CDR1 MNHEY and CDR2 SMNVEV (reference sequence). This CDR3 is 14 amino acids long. DNA for the CDR3: TGTGCCAGCAAGGTCGAATCATTCTACAATGAGCAGTTCTTC. Protein: CASKVESFYNEQFF.

CDR3 in DNA: TGTGCCAGCAGTGAGTCGGTCGGGGAGCTGTTTTTT. Translating gives CASSESVGELFF. The chain carries TRBV27 and TRBJ2-2; D gene unclear. Germline assignment: CDR1 MNHEY and CDR2 SMNVEV (reference sequence). The CDR3 runs to 12 residues. Trimming stripped 5 bases from V and 7 bases from J, with 8 bases between.

The CDR3 protein is CASSYSTGRNEKLFF. CDR3 coding DNA: TGTGCCAGCAGTTACTCGACAGGGCGGAATGAAAAACTGTTTTTT. V is TRBV6-6 and J is TRBJ1-4; 7 bases are a match to TRBD1. This CDR3 contains 15 residues. Germline V lookup: CDR1 MNHNY, CDR2 SVGAGI (reference sequence). Trimming at V came to 0 bases and at J to 5 bases, leaving 3 bases not matched to a gene.

This clonotype has more than one count but fewer than ten. The V gene is TRBV2, the J gene TRBJ2-2; D is perhaps TRBD1 or TRBD2 (5 bases each). The CDR3 has 16 amino acids. Germline V gives CDR1 SNHLY, CDR2 FYNNEI. V was shortened by 3 bases and J by 5 bases, with 16 bases between the two germline ends. This CDR3 reads CASSDRGVPGTGELFF. For the CDR3, the DNA is TGTGCCAGCAGTGACCGAGGGGTCCCGGGGACCGGGGAGCTGTTTTTT.

The V and J genes are TRBV19 and TRBJ2-7; D is unclear. Trimming removed 6 bases from V and 1 base from J, with 16 bases in between. Germline CDR1 and CDR2: LNHDA and SQIVND (reference sequence). The CDR3 is 15 amino acids. DNA for the CDR3: TGTGCCAGTAGCCCTGAAGCAGGTTTTTCCTACGAGCAGTACTTC. This codes for CASSPEAGFSYEQYF.

This clonotype was seen only a few times. V gene TRBV29-1 combines with J gene TRBJ1-2, with a weak D call TRBD1 (6 bases). CDR3 length equals 12 residues. Germline loops: CDR1 SQVTM, CDR2 ANQGSEA. Trimming shortened V by 7 bases and J by 4 bases, and 13 bases separated the two germline ends. This chain's CDR3 is CSASDRVYGYTF. The DNA for the CDR3 is TGCAGCGCGTCGGACAGAGTCTATGGCTACACCTTC.

This chain links TRBV27 with TRBJ1-1, with TRBD1 matching over 11 bases. V trimming: 4 bases; J trimming: 0 bases; junction bases outside the gene matches: 7. This CDR3 comprises 17 residues. Germline CDR1 and CDR2: MNHEY and SMNVEV (reference sequence). For the CDR3, the DNA is TGTGCCAGCAGTTCACGGACAGGGGGCATCTTGAACACTGAAGCTTTCTTT. Translation: CASSSRTGGILNTEAFF.

This clonotype has a count of ten or more. The junction does not match germline at one end; this may be a read error. This chain connects TRBV4-1 to TRBJ1-1, with D tentatively TRBD1 (5 bases). Germline V lookup: CDR1 MGHRA, CDR2 YSYEKL. The CDR3 runs to 13 residues. The CDR3 coding sequence is TGTGCCAGCAGCCAAGGGGCAGGGACTGAAGCTTTCTTT. This codes for CASSQGAGTEAFF.

The chain carries TRBV7-6 and TRBJ1-4, with TRBD1 matching over 7 bases. Trimming removed 6 bases from V and 6 bases from J; junction bases left unmatched: 10. The CDR3 covers 15 residues. Germline V CDR1 and CDR2: SGHVS, FNYEAQ. The CDR3 DNA reads as TGTGCCAGCAGGGGACCGACAGGGACAGATGAAAAACTGTTTTTT. Encoded protein: CASRGPTGTDEKLFF.

This sequence joins TRBV7-9 and TRBJ2-7; 8 bases align to TRBD1. V trimming: 3 bases; J trimming: 3 bases; junction bases outside the gene matches: 4. Germline V CDR1 and CDR2: SEHNR, FQNEAQ (reference sequence). The CDR3 is 14 residues long. The CDR3 region has the DNA TGTGCCAGCAGCTTGGGACAGGATTTCTACGAGCAGTACGTC. This encodes CASSLGQDFYEQYV.

Many counts were recorded for this clonotype. The chain joins TRBV7-8 to TRBJ1-2; the D is unclear. V dropped 0 bases and J dropped 8 bases, with 7 bases sitting between them. The V gene's germline CDR1 is SGHVS and CDR2 FQNEAQ. CDR3 length: 12 amino acids. In DNA form, the CDR3 reads TGTGCCAGCAGCTTAGCGGACGAAGGCTACACCTTC. Its translation is CASSLADEGYTF.

This clonotype was detected a few times. This chain connects TRBV25-1 to TRBJ1-6; D not certain. The CDR3 spans 15 residues. Trimming left V 2 bases short and J 5 bases short, with 10 bases between. CDR1 and CDR2 (germline): MGHDK, SYGVNS. The CDR3, as DNA: TGTGCCAGCAGTGAAACGGCGTTGAATAATTCACCCCTCCACTTT. It specifies CASSETALNNSPLHF. Drawing the rest from reference TRBV25-1 and TRBJ1-6, the complete variable domain is EADIYQTPRYLVIGTGKKITLECSQTMGHDKMYWYQQDPGMELHLIHYSYGVNSTEKGDLSSESTVSRIRTEHFPLTLESARPSHTSQYLCASSETALNNSPLHFGNGTRLTVT.